The next 12 T cell receptor beta chains were all read from a single sample in a study of T cell changes during pregnancy in multiple sclerosis. Generated by immunoSEQ multiplex PCR, the TCRdb table keeps only in-frame clones and is missing some. The repertoire holds more than 95,000 clones, with roughly nine tenths as singletons. Sequencing was performed on peripheral blood, taken after pregnancy. These receptors all stem from a female donor with multiple sclerosis, enrolled in a pregnancy study.

The V gene is TRBV5-6, the J gene TRBJ2-1, with 7 bases lining up with TRBD2. Germline values: CDR1 SGHDT, CDR2 YYEEEE. J gave up 4 bases and V 4 bases, and 5 bases lay outside the gene matches. This CDR3 is built from 14 residues. This CDR3 is CASSGRGWYNEQFF. DNA of the CDR3: TGTGCCAGCAGCGGGAGGGGTTGGTACAATGAGCAGTTCTTC.

J is TRBJ1-3 and V is TRBV5-4; D is possibly TRBD1 (5 bases). V shed 0 bases and J shed 4 bases, with 11 bases lying between them. The CDR3 covers 15 residues. The germline gives CDR1 SGHNT, CDR2 YYREEE (reference sequence). This CDR3 is CASSLERGSGNTIYF. In DNA, the CDR3 is TGTGCCAGCAGCTTGGAAAGGGGATCAGGAAACACCATATATTTT.

This clone appeared a few times. The chain employs TRBV2 and TRBJ1-1, with D possibly being TRBD1 (5 bases). Germline loops: CDR1 SNHLY, CDR2 FYNNEI. Trimming shortened V by 3 bases and J by 4 bases, and 12 bases separated the two germline ends. The CDR3 sequence is 14 residues long. The CDR3 reads CASSEGDFGTEAFF. CDR3 in DNA: TGTGCCAGCAGTGAGGGGGACTTTGGCACTGAAGCTTTCTTT.

The chain links TRBV29-1 to TRBJ1-1, with 10 nucleotides matching TRBD1. J gave up 3 bases and V 6 bases, and 19 bases lay outside the gene matches. This CDR3 has 18 residues. The germline CDR1 and CDR2 sequences are SQVTM and ANQGSEA. CDR3 loop: CSVNVRDRGIGVDTEAFF. DNA for the CDR3: TGCAGCGTCAACGTCCGGGACAGGGGAATCGGGGTAGACACTGAAGCTTTCTTT.

This chain links TRBV5-6 with TRBJ2-1, with 8 nucleotides matching TRBD1. The CDR3 is made up of 16 amino acids. J gave up 2 bases and V 4 bases, and 8 bases lay outside the gene matches. Germline CDR1 SGHDT, CDR2 YYEEEE. CDR3 loop: CASSVGQARTYNEQFF. CDR3 in DNA: TGTGCCAGCAGCGTGGGACAGGCCCGCACCTACAATGAGCAGTTCTTC.

The rearrangement links TRBV7-9 to TRBJ2-7; a possible D gene is TRBD2 (5 bases). Germline CDR1 and CDR2: SEHNR and FQNEAQ (reference sequence). The CDR3 is 14 residues long. Trimming stripped 0 bases from V and 7 bases from J, with 13 bases between. The CDR3, as DNA: TGTGCCAGCAGCTTAGCGGCGGGCTACGAAGAGCAGTACTTC. Translation gives CASSLAAGYEEQYF.

CDR3 loop: CASSLTLSDNQETQYF. The CDR3 region has the DNA TGTGCCAGCAGCTTAACGTTATCGGACAACCAAGAGACCCAGTACTTC. The chain couples TRBV7-3 to TRBJ2-5; TRBD1 is a possible D gene (5 bases). The CDR3 extends over 16 amino acids. The germline V gene has CDR1 SGHTA and CDR2 FQGTGA. V dropped 0 bases and J dropped 0 bases, with 11 bases sitting between them. The entire variable domain, with the rest obtained from reference TRBV7-3 and TRBJ2-5, is as follows: GAGVSQTPSNKVTEKGKYVELRCDPISGHTALYWYRQSLGQGPEFLIYFQGTGAADDSGLPNDRFFAVRPEGSVSTLKIQRTERGDSAVYLCASSLTLSDNQETQYFGPGTRLLVL.

This sequence joins TRBV30 and TRBJ2-1, with 7 bases fitting TRBD1. Germline CDR1 and CDR2: GTSNPN and SVGIG (reference sequence). The V segment lost 3 bases and the J segment 0 bases; nucleotides outside the gene matches: 5. This CDR3 has 15 residues. CDR3 coding DNA: TGTGCCTGGAGCCGGGACAGTAGCTCCTACAATGAGCAGTTCTTC. Protein: CAWSRDSSSYNEQFF.

The chain's CDR3 is CASSRTGNTVANEKLFF. The CDR3 DNA reads TGCGCCAGCAGCCGGACAGGGAACACGGTGGCTAATGAAAAACTGTTTTTT. The gene calls are TRBV5-1 and TRBJ1-4, with 8 nucleotides matching TRBD1. V dropped 4 bases and J dropped 3; count of bases not matched to a gene: 11. The CDR3 runs 17 residues. Looked up from germline, CDR1 is SGHRS and CDR2 is YFSETQ.

The chain employs TRBV5-1 and TRBJ2-2; 9 nucleotides align to TRBD2. V lost 4 bases to trimming and J lost 5 bases; unmatched junction nucleotides: 6. CDR1 is SGHRS and CDR2 is YFSETQ in the germline V gene. The CDR3 runs 15 residues. CDR3 sequence (DNA): TGCGCCAGCAGCCCCTTAGCGGGGGAAACCGGGGAGCTGTTTTTT. It encodes CASSPLAGETGELFF.

A single count supports this clone. This sequence joins TRBV7-3 and TRBJ2-1; 10 positions match TRBD2. The CDR3 is made up of 17 amino acids. Germline V gene sequence: CDR1 SGHTA, CDR2 FQGTGA. The J segment lost 7 bases and the V segment lost 2 bases, leaving 11 bases of the junction unmatched. CDR3 nucleotides: TGTGCCAGCAGCTTATTACCGGGACTAGCGAGCTTGAATGAGCAGTTCTTC. Translated, it gives CASSLLPGLASLNEQFF.

This chain joins TRBV7-9 and TRBJ2-3; D is unclear. The CDR3 extends over 12 amino acids. Trimming removed 5 bases at V and 2 bases at J, with 5 bases between. CDR1 and CDR2 from the germline V gene are SEHNR and FQNEAQ (reference sequence). The CDR3 loop reads CASSQSTDTQYF. As DNA, the CDR3 is TGTGCCAGCAGCCAATCCACAGATACGCAGTATTTT.